The TCR beta chain described here comes from a study of blood T cell dynamics during melanoma immunotherapy. Study as a whole: First-line therapy was either pembrolizumab or nivolumab with ipilimumab for metastatic melanoma.

Measured with immunoSEQ multiplex PCR; TCRdb has only the in-frame clones, and not every one. The table shows approximately 6,000 clones, with about 80% occurring only once. The sample's time point: week 3, after first cycle of checkpoint inhibitor. Sampling occurred pretreatment (T0) and at week 3 (W3), after cycle one of checkpoint blockade. The source of this sequence is a human donor with melanoma. This material consisted of blood, taken from a patient treated with checkpoint blockade.

This CDR3 reads CAWSEREWSTDTQYF. The DNA for the CDR3 is TGTGCCTGGAGTGAGCGGGAGTGGAGCACAGATACGCAGTATTTT. This chain links TRBV30 with TRBJ2-3, with 8 positions matching TRBD2. This CDR3 has 15 amino acids. CDR1 and CDR2 from the germline V gene are GTSNPN and SVGIG (reference sequence). The V gene end was trimmed by 1 base and the J gene end by 0 bases; junction bases not matched to a gene: 3.